The 30 T cell receptor beta chains in this list originate from one sample, sequenced in a study of blood T cell repertoires in COVID-19. The method was immunoSEQ multiplex PCR; TCRdb's version includes in-frame clones alone and lacks a portion of them. The sample has around 250,000 clones, 70% to 90% seen once. The sample consisted of peripheral blood. The source is a man between 60 and 70 years old with acute or convalescent COVID-19.

This rearrangement joins TRBV19 to TRBJ1-5, with D possibly TRBD1 on 6 matching bases. The CDR3 runs 15 residues. The V and J ends lost 5 bases and 0 bases respectively, with 11 bases between them. Germline CDR1 LNHDA, CDR2 SQIVND (reference sequence). The CDR3 DNA reads as TGTGCCAGTAGTTGGCAGGGGAATAGCAATCAGCCCCAGCATTTT. Its translation: CASSWQGNSNQPQHF.

CDR3 nucleotides: TGTGCCAGTAGTGCAGGACAGGGGAACGACTATGGCTACACCTTC. Its translation: CASSAGQGNDYGYTF. The chain has TRBV19 and TRBJ1-2; TRBD1 matches 9 bases. After removal of 5 bases from V and 3 bases from J, the junction contained 7 bases not matched to a gene. Germline V gene data show CDR1 as LNHDA and CDR2 as SQIVND (reference sequence). There are 15 residues in the CDR3.

V is TRBV19 and J is TRBJ2-2; D is unclear. The V end was cut by 4 bases, the J end by 3 bases, with 6 bases between. The CDR3 runs to 13 residues. CDR1 is LNHDA and CDR2 is SQIVND in the germline V gene (reference sequence). CDR3 in amino acids: CASSTGYTGELFF. CDR3 in DNA: TGTGCCAGTAGTACCGGGTACACCGGGGAGCTGTTTTTT.

J is TRBJ1-2 and V is TRBV5-6; D call uncertain. The CDR3 consists of 11 residues. CDR1 and CDR2 from the germline V gene are SGHDT and YYEEEE. Trimming cost V 4 bases and J 7 bases, with 8 bases left between them. The CDR3 DNA follows: TGTGCCAGCAGCCTCAGCGGTGGCTACACCTTC. It yields the protein CASSLSGGYTF.

J is TRBJ2-1 and V is TRBV5-5; 8 bases align to TRBD1. V shed 2 bases, J shed 5 bases, and the junction held 6 bases outside the gene matches. The CDR3 sequence is 15 residues long. CDR1 and CDR2 from the germline V gene are SGHKS and YYEKEE (reference sequence). CDR3 amino acids: CASSFWGQVNNEQFF. CDR3 DNA sequence: TGTGCCAGCAGCTTTTGGGGACAGGTCAACAATGAGCAGTTCTTC.

This clone has just one count. This chain links TRBV7-9 with TRBJ2-7; a possible D gene is TRBD2 (5 bases). The CDR3 covers 14 residues. Looked up from germline, CDR1 is SEHNR and CDR2 is FQNEAQ (reference sequence). V lost 1 base to trimming and J lost 4 bases, with 11 bases between them. DNA for the CDR3: TGTGCCAGCAGCTTAGATCTAGCCCCATACGAGCAGTACTTC. Its protein is CASSLDLAPYEQYF.

The rearrangement uses TRBV25-1 and TRBJ1-1, with D perhaps matching TRBD1 (5 bases). This CDR3 has 14 residues. Trimming took 4 bases from V and 5 from J, leaving 14 bases between them. From germline, CDR1 is MGHDK and CDR2 SYGVNS. CDR3 nucleotide sequence: TGTGCCAGCAGTGCCCACCAAGGGGCAACTGAAGCTTTCTTT. It translates to CASSAHQGATEAFF.

The CDR3 is CSVAGQGVEYEQYF. In DNA, the CDR3 is TGCAGCGTTGCGGGACAGGGAGTTGAGTACGAGCAGTACTTC. The chain has TRBV29-1 and TRBJ2-7, with 9 nucleotides matching TRBD1. The V segment lost 4 bases and the J segment 4 bases; nucleotides outside the gene matches: 8. Germline CDR1 and CDR2: SQVTM and ANQGSEA. The CDR3 is 14 residues long.

The chain uses TRBV30 and TRBJ1-1; 8 bases match TRBD1. This CDR3 is 13 amino acids long. Losses at the gene ends were 1 base for V and 4 bases for J; bases not matched to a gene: 2. From germline, CDR1 is GTSNPN and CDR2 SVGIG (reference sequence). CDR3 in amino acids: CAWSAQGATEAFF. The CDR3, as DNA: TGTGCCTGGAGTGCCCAGGGGGCCACTGAAGCTTTCTTT.

V is TRBV4-3 and J is TRBJ2-3; 9 nucleotides match TRBD1. This CDR3 spans 17 amino acids. After removal of 0 bases from V and 0 bases from J, the junction contained 4 bases not matched to a gene. CDR1 and CDR2 from the germline V gene are LGHNA and YSLEER. CDR3 sequence (DNA): TGCGCCAGCAGCCAAGATCGACAGGGGGATAGCACAGATACGCAGTATTTT. This sequence encodes CASSQDRQGDSTDTQYF.

The chain has TRBV11-3 and TRBJ1-1; D ambiguous. This CDR3 comprises 13 residues. The V end was cut by 6 bases, the J end by 1 base, with 9 bases between. Germline V CDR1 and CDR2: SGHNT, YENEEA. The CDR3 here is CASRVGPNTEAFF. The CDR3 DNA follows: TGTGCCAGCAGGGTGGGCCCGAACACTGAAGCTTTCTTT.

J is TRBJ2-3 and V is TRBV11-3; 7 bases agree with TRBD2. Germline V gene data show CDR1 as SGHNT and CDR2 as YENEEA. J lost 13 bases, V lost 5 bases, and 12 bases had no gene match. This CDR3 comprises 13 residues. The CDR3 DNA is TGTGCCAGCAGCCCAGGTGGGGGAGGGGTGAAGTATTTT. This translates into CASSPGGGGVKYF.

The V call is TRBV6-5, the J call TRBJ1-1, with 8 bases fitting TRBD1. Per the germline V gene, CDR1 is MNHEY and CDR2 is SVGAGI. The CDR3 is made up of 15 amino acids. V gave up 2 bases and J gave up 4 bases; unmatched junction bases: 6. The CDR3 spells CASSYRDRHPTEAFF. Here the CDR3 DNA reads TGTGCCAGCAGTTACCGGGACAGGCATCCCACTGAAGCTTTCTTT.

J is TRBJ1-3 and V is TRBV10-3; 10 bases fit TRBD1. The CDR3 extends over 15 amino acids. Looked up from germline, CDR1 is ENHRY and CDR2 is SYGVKD. The trim removed 10 bases at V and 3 bases at J, leaving 9 bases unmatched. CDR3 DNA: TGTGCCACCGGTGAGACAGGGGGCGTTGGAAACACCATATATTTT. This sequence encodes CATGETGGVGNTIYF.

V usage is TRBV2 and J usage is TRBJ2-1, with TRBD2 matching over 8 bases. Trimming took 4 bases from V and 8 from J; bases not matched to a gene: 10. CDR1 and CDR2 (germline): SNHLY, FYNNEI. The length of the CDR3 is 15 residues. The chain's CDR3 is CASSVREGPLDEQFF. The CDR3, as DNA: TGTGCCAGCAGTGTACGGGAGGGCCCTTTAGATGAGCAGTTCTTC.

This chain uses TRBV19 with TRBJ1-1, with TRBD1 identical over 7 bases. V lost 5 bases to trimming and J lost 5 bases; unmatched junction nucleotides: 8. Looked up from germline, CDR1 is LNHDA and CDR2 is SQIVND (reference sequence). The CDR3 extends over 14 amino acids. The CDR3 region is CASSPRQGRTEAFF. The DNA of the CDR3 is TGTGCCAGTAGTCCGAGACAGGGAAGAACTGAAGCTTTCTTT. Complete variable domain (other parts from reference TRBV19 and TRBJ1-1): DGGITQSPKYLFRKEGQNVTLSCEQNLNHDAMYWYRQDPGQGLRLIYYSQIVNDFQKGDIAEGYSVSREKKESFPLTVTSAQKNPTAFYLCASSPRQGRTEAFFGQGTRLTVV.

This chain uses TRBV28 with TRBJ1-2, with D possibly being TRBD1 (6 bases). Germline V gives CDR1 MDHEN, CDR2 SYDVKM. The CDR3 covers 13 residues. V was clipped by 6 bases and J by 6 bases, with 14 bases between them. The DNA of the CDR3 is TGTGCCAGCAGCGTCGTTAGGGGGAATGGCTACACCTTC. Its translation: CASSVVRGNGYTF.

This clone appeared a few times. The chain links TRBV2 to TRBJ1-5; 8 bases match TRBD1. V trimming: 4 bases; J trimming: 6 bases; junction bases outside the gene matches: 5. CDR3 length: 14 amino acids. Germline-derived CDR1 and CDR2 are SNHLY and FYNNEI. DNA of the CDR3: TGTGCCAGCAGTGCAGGGGGCGGGGGTCAGCCCCAGCATTTT. Translation gives CASSAGGGGQPQHF.

The V gene is TRBV7-3, the J gene TRBJ1-5; D might be TRBD1 (5 bases). The CDR3 has 14 amino acids. Germline V gene lookup returns CDR1 SGHTA and CDR2 FQGTGA. The V and J ends lost 4 bases and 2 bases respectively, with 9 bases between them. The CDR3 here is CASSSQGGNQPQHF. In DNA form, the CDR3 reads TGTGCCAGCAGCTCTCAGGGTGGCAATCAGCCCCAGCATTTT.

This rearrangement joins TRBV19 to TRBJ2-5, with D possibly matching TRBD1 (7 bases). CDR3 length: 15 amino acids. Trimming stripped 3 bases from V and 2 bases from J, with 13 bases between. Germline V gives CDR1 LNHDA, CDR2 SQIVND (reference sequence). The CDR3 loop is CASSMAGGTQETQYF. For the CDR3, the DNA is TGTGCCAGTAGTATGGCAGGGGGGACTCAAGAGACCCAGTACTTC.

This clone was observed a few times. The chain employs TRBV2 and TRBJ1-2; D uncertain. This CDR3 spans 11 amino acids. CDR1 and CDR2 (germline): SNHLY, FYNNEI. Trimming shortened V by 4 bases and J by 7 bases, and 7 bases separated the two germline ends. The CDR3 DNA sequence: TGTGCCAGCAGTGGGTCGGTTGGCTACACCTTC. Translation: CASSGSVGYTF.

The chain links TRBV2 to TRBJ2-5, with a possible D match to TRBD2 (5 bases). The CDR3 covers 14 residues. Trimming took off 4 bases at V and 0 bases at J, with 9 bases between the two ends. Germline CDR1 SNHLY, CDR2 FYNNEI. CDR3: CASSVEEDQETQYF. As DNA, the CDR3 is TGTGCCAGCAGTGTCGAGGAGGACCAAGAGACCCAGTACTTC.

J is TRBJ2-3 and V is TRBV7-2; D might be TRBD2 (6 bases). Germline V gives CDR1 SGHTA, CDR2 FQGNSA. This CDR3 is built from 16 residues. V was trimmed by 5 bases and J by 6 bases, leaving 21 bases between them. DNA for the CDR3: TGTGCCAGCAGCCCAGGCTGGCGGGGACGTGGGGATACGCAGTATTTT. Amino acids: CASSPGWRGRGDTQYF.

The rearrangement joins TRBV5-6 to TRBJ1-2, with a possible D match to TRBD1 (6 bases). V lost 2 bases and J lost 8, with 13 bases in between. The CDR3 runs 13 residues. Germline V gives CDR1 SGHDT, CDR2 YYEEEE. The CDR3 region is CASSFTRGGGYTF. The CDR3 DNA reads TGTGCCAGCAGCTTCACCAGGGGTGGAGGCTACACCTTC.

This clone has more than one count but fewer than ten. The genes are TRBV6-5 and TRBJ1-1; TRBD1 might be the D (6 bases). V lost 8 bases, J lost 3 bases, and 16 bases lay in between. The CDR3 sequence is 14 residues long. CDR1 is MNHEY and CDR2 is SVGAGI in the germline V gene. CDR3 bases: TGTGCCAGCTTCGGACAGCTTGGCGACACTGAAGCTTTCTTT. This translates into CASFGQLGDTEAFF.

The chain recombines TRBV12-3 or TRBV12-4 with TRBJ1-2; D is undetermined. There are 13 residues in the CDR3. Trimming cost V 3 bases and J 6 bases, with 11 bases left between them. The chain's CDR3 is CASSFRGDNGYTF. Written as DNA, the CDR3 is TGTGCCAGCAGTTTCCGGGGAGATAATGGCTACACCTTC.

This chain connects TRBV5-1 to TRBJ2-7, with a tentative D call TRBD1 (5 bases). Germline V gene data show CDR1 as SGHRS and CDR2 as YFSETQ. The length of the CDR3 is 12 residues. V shed 4 bases and J shed 9 bases, with 14 bases lying between them. The CDR3, as DNA: TGCGCCAGCAGCGAGGACACCTTTGGGCAGTACTTC. Translation: CASSEDTFGQYF.

As to this clone: This sample includes further DNA sequences coding for the same CDR3. The genes are TRBV28 and TRBJ1-5; maybe TRBD1 (5 bases). CDR1 is MDHEN, CDR2 SYDVKM, per germline. The germline V and J ends were trimmed by 5 bases and 0 bases, with 11 bases remaining between them. This CDR3 has 15 amino acids. The CDR3 loop is CASSLRGGSNQPQHF. The CDR3 DNA reads as TGTGCCAGCAGTCTCCGCGGGGGTAGCAATCAGCCCCAGCATTTT.

This chain connects TRBV7-2 to TRBJ1-1; D ambiguous. The CDR3 runs to 13 residues. Per germline, CDR1 SGHTA and CDR2 FQGNSA. V was clipped by 0 bases and J by 11 bases, with 13 bases between them. The DNA for the CDR3 is TGTGCCAGCAGCTTAGCCAACCCCCTACGGGCTTTCTTT. Translated, it gives CASSLANPLRAFF.

Worth noting for this clone: This same CDR3 is encoded by further DNA sequences in the sample. The CDR3 loop reads CASSSGTGDYGYTF. As DNA, the CDR3 is TGCGCCAGCAGCTCGGGGACAGGGGACTATGGCTACACCTTC. J is TRBJ1-2 and V is TRBV5-1, with 10 nucleotides matching TRBD1. This CDR3 has 14 residues. The V segment lost 3 bases and the J segment 3 bases; nucleotides outside the gene matches: 2. The V gene's germline CDR1 is SGHRS and CDR2 YFSETQ.